Below, one T cell receptor beta chain is given with its context. This entry comes from a study of control samples from healthy donors and cancer patients. The table came from immunoSEQ multiplex PCR; TCRdb's copy has only in-frame clones and leaves some out. The table records under 150,000 clones, 80% to 90% of them present only once. V lost 5 bases and J 8 bases, leaving 16 bases between the germline ends. This CDR3 has 15 residues. Germline V gene lookup returns CDR1 MNHEY and CDR2 SMNVEV (reference sequence). The sample comprised PBMCs. The chain recombines TRBV27 with TRBJ1-6; D unclear. The origin of this receptor is a woman between 50 and 59 years old with colorectal cancer. CDR3 DNA sequence: TGTGCCAGCAGTCCCTTAAGGAGTTTGGATTCACCCCTCCACTTT. Amino acids: CASSPLRSLDSPLHF.